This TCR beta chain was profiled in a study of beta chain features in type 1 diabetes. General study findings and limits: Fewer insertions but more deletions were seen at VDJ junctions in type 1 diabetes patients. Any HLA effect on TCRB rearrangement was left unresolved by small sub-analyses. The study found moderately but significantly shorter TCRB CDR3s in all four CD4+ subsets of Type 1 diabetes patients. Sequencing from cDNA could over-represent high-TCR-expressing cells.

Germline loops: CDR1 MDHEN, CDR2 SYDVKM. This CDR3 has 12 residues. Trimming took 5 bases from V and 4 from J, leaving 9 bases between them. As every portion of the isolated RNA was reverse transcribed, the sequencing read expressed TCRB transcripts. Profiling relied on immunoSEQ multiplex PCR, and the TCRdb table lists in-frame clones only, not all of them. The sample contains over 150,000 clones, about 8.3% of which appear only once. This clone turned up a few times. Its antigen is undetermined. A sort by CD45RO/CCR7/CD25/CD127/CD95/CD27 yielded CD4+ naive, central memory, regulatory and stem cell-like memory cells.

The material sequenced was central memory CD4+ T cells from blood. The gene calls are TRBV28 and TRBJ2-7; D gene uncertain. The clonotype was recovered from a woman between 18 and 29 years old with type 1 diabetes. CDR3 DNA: TGTGCCAGCAGTGTACTATTTTACGAGCAGTACTTC. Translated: CASSVLFYEQYF.